This T cell receptor (beta chain) was documented in a study of blood T cells in healthy people across ages. Study-level findings and limits: Both naive CD4+ cell counts and diversity were greater in long-lived donors than in aged donors.

V lost 3 bases, J lost 5 bases, and 8 bases stayed unmatched. Germline loops: CDR1 SGHAT, CDR2 FQNNGV. The CDR3 spans 16 residues. Many counts were recorded for this clonotype. Its antigen remains unidentified. The use of a sample-barcoded 5' primer and a J-beta primer mix characterized a second PCR of about 7 to 12 cycles. TCRdb fed the 5' RACE reads into MiXCR, producing one record per CDR3 protein. The sample has roughly 700,000 distinct CDR3 sequences, roughly 32% seen once; the top ten hold approximately 15%. This clonotype was sampled from a woman at least 80 years old in good health. The sequencing sample was made of blood. V and J are TRBV11-2 and TRBJ2-1, with TRBD2 identical over 9 bases. This chain's CDR3 is CASSLYKRGVDNEQFF. As DNA, the CDR3 is TGTGCCAGCAGCTTGTATAAGCGGGGGGTTGACAATGAGCAGTTCTTC.